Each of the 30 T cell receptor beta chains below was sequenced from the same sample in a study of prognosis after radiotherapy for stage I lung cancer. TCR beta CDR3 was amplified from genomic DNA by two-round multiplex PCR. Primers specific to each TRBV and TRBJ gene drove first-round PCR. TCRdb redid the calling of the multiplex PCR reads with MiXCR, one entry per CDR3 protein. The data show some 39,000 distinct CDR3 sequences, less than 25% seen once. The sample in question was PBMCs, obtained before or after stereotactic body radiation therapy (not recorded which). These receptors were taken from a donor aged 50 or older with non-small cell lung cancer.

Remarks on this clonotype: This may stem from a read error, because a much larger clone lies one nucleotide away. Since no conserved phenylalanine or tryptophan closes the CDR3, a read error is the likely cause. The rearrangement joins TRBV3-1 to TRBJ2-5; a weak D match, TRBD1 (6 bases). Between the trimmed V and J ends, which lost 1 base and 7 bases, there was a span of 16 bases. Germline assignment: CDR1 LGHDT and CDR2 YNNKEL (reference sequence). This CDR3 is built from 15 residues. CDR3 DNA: TGTGCCAGCAGCCAAGCGAAGCACAGGGTAGGGACCCAGTACTTG. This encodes CASSQAKHRVGTQYL.

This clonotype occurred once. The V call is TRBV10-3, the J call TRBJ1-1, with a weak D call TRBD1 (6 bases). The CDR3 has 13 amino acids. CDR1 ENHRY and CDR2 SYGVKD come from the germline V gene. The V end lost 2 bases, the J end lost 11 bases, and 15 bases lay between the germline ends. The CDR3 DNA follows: TGTGCCATCAGTGAGAAGCAGGGGCTTGAGGCTTTCTTT. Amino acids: CAISEKQGLEAFF.

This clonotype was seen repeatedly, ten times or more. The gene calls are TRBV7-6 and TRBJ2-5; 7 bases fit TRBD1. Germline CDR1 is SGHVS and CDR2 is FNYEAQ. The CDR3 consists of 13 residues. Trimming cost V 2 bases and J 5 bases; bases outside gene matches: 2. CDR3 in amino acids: CASSLTGVETQYF. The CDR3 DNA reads TGTGCCAGCAGCTTAACAGGGGTGGAGACCCAGTACTTC.

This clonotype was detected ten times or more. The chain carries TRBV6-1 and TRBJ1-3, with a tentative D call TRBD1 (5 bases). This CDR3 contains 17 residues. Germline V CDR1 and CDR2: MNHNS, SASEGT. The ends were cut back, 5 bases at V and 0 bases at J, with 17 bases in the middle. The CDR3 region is CASSQLPRAGSGNTIYF. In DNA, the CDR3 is TGTGCCAGCAGTCAACTCCCCAGGGCCGGCTCTGGAAACACCATATATTTT.

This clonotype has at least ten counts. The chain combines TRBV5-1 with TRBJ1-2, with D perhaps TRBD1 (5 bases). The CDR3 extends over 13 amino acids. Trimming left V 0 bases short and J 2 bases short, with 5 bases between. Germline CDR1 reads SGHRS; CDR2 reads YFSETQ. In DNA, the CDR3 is TGCGCCAGCAGCTTGGGGGGGAACTATGGCTACACCTTC. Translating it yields CASSLGGNYGYTF.

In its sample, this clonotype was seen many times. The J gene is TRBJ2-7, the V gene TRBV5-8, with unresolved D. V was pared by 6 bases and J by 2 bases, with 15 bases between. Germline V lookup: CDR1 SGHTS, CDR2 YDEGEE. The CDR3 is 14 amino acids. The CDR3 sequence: CASTRTLGPYEQYF. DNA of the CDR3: TGTGCCAGCACAAGGACCCTGGGCCCCTACGAGCAGTACTTC.

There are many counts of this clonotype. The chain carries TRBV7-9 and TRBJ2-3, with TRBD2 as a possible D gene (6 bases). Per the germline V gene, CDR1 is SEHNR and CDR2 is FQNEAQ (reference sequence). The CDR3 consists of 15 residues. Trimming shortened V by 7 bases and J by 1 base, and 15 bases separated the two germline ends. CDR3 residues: CASTRGSGGTDTQYF. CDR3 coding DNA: TGTGCCAGCACCCGGGGTAGCGGAGGCACAGATACGCAGTATTTT.

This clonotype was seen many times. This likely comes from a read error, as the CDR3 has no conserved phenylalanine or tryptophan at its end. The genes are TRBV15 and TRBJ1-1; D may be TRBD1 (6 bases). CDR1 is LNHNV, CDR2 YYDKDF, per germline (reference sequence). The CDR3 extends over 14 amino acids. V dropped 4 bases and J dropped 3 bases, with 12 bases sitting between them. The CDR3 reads CATSKQGGYTEAFS. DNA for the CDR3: TGTGCCACCAGCAAACAGGGAGGTTACACTGAAGCTTTCTCT.

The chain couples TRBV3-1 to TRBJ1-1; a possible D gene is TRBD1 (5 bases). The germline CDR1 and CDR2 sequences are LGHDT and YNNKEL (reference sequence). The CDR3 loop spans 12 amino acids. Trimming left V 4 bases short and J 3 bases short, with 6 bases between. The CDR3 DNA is TGTGCCAGCAGCCTCAGGGACACTGAAGCTTTCTTT. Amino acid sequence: CASSLRDTEAFF.

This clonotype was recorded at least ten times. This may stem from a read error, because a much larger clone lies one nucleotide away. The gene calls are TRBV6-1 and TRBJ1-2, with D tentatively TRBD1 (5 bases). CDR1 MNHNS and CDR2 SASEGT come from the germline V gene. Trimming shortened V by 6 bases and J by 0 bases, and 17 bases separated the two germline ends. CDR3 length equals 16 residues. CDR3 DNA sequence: TGTGCCAGCAGCCCCTCGGGGGGGATAGCTAACTATGGCTACACCTTC. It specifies CASSPSGGIANYGYTF.

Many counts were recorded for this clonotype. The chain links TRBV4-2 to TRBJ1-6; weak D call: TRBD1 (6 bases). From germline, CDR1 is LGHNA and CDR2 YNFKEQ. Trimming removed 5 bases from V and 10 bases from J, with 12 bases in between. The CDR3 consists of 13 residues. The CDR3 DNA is TGTGCCAGCAGCGGCCGGAGGGGGTCACCCCTCCACTTT. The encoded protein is CASSGRRGSPLHF.

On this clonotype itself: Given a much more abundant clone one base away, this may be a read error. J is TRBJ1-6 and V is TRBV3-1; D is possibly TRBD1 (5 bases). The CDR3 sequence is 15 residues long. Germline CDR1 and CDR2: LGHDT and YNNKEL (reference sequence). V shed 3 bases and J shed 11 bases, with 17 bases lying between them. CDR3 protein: CASSHQGARNPPLHF. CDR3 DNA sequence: TGTGCCAGCAGCCATCAAGGGGCGCGGAATCCACCCCTCCACTTT.

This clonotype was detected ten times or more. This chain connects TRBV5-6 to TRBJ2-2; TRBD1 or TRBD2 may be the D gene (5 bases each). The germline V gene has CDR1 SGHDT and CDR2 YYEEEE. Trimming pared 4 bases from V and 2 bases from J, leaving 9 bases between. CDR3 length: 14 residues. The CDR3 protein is CASSPGRNTGELFF. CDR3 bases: TGTGCCAGCAGCCCGGGACGAAACACCGGGGAGCTGTTTTTT.

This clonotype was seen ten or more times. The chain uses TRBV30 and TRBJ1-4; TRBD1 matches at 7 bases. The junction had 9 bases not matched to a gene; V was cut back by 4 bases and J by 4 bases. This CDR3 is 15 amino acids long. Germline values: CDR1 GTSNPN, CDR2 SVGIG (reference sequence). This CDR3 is CAWTDRRVGNEKLFF. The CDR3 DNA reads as TGTGCCTGGACGGACAGGCGGGTGGGTAATGAAAAACTGTTTTTT.

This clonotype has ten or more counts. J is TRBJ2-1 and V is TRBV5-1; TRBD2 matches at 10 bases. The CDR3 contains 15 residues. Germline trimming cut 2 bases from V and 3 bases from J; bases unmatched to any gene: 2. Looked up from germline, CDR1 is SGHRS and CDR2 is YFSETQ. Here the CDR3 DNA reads TGCGCCAGCAGCTTCTCTAGCGGGAGCTACAATGAGCAGTTCTTC. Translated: CASSFSSGSYNEQFF.

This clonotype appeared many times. For the CDR3, the DNA is TGTGCCAGCAGTGAAACCGGTACCGAGCAGTACTTC. Translated: CASSETGTEQYF. The chain couples TRBV2 to TRBJ2-7, with D hard to call. CDR1 is SNHLY, CDR2 FYNNEI, per germline. Trimming took 2 bases from V and 6 from J, leaving 8 bases between them. The CDR3 sequence is 12 residues long.

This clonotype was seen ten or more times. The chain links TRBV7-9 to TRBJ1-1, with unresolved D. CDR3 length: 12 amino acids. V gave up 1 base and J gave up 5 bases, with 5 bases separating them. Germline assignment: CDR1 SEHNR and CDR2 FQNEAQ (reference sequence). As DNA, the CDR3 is TGTGCCAGCAGCTTAGGTATAACTGAAGCTTTCTTT. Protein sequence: CASSLGITEAFF. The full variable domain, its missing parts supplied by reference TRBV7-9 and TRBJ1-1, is DTGVSQNPRHKITKRGQNVTFRCDPISEHNRLYWYRQTLGQGPEFLTYFQNEAQLEKSRLLSDRFSAERPKGSFSTLEIQRTEQGDSAMYLCASSLGITEAFFGQGTRLTVV.

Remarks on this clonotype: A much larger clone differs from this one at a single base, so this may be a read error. Written as DNA, the CDR3 is TGTGCCAGTAGTATCGAGAATCAGCCCCAGCATTTT. Encoded protein: CASSIENQPQHF. V gene TRBV19 combines with J gene TRBJ1-5; D unresolved. The CDR3 extends over 12 amino acids. Germline V gene data show CDR1 as LNHDA and CDR2 as SQIVND (reference sequence). V lost 3 bases to trimming and J lost 4 bases, with 4 bases between them.

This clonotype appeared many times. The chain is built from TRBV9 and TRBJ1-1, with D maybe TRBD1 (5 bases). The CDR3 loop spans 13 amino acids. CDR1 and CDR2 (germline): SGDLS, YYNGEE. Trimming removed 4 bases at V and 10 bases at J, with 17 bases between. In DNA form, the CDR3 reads TGTGCCAGCAGCCCAACCGAAAAGGGGCCAGCTTTCTTT. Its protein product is CASSPTEKGPAFF.

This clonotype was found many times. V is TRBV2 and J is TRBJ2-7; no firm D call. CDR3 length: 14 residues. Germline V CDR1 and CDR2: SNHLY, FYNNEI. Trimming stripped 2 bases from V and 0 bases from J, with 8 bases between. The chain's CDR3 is CASSESESSYEQYF. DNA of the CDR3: TGTGCCAGCAGTGAATCAGAGAGCTCCTACGAGCAGTACTTC.

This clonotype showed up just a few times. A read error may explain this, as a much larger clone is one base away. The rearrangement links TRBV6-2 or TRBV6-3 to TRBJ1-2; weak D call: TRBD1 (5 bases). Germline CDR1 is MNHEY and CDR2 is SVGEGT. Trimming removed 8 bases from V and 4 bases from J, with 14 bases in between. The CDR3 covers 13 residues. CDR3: CASRNMGLYGYTF. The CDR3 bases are TGTGCCAGCCGAAACATGGGGCTCTATGGCTACACCTTC.

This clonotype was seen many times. DNA for the CDR3: TGTGCCAGCAGTCCGAAGGTGCAGGGAGGGACCTACGAGCAGTACTTC. Translated: CASSPKVQGGTYEQYF. This chain links TRBV6-1 with TRBJ2-7; 7 nucleotides align to TRBD2. V lost 5 bases to trimming and J lost 2 bases; unmatched junction nucleotides: 12. CDR1 is MNHNS and CDR2 is SASEGT in the germline V gene. The CDR3 has 16 residues.

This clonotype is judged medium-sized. The DNA for the CDR3 is TGTGCCAGCAGTGATGGGACAGAACAAGAGACCCAGTACTTC. This translates into CASSDGTEQETQYF. The rearrangement links TRBV2 to TRBJ2-5, with 7 bases fitting TRBD1. V lost 3 bases and J lost 2; bases outside the gene matches: 3. Germline V gene data show CDR1 as SNHLY and CDR2 as FYNNEI. The CDR3 has 14 amino acids.

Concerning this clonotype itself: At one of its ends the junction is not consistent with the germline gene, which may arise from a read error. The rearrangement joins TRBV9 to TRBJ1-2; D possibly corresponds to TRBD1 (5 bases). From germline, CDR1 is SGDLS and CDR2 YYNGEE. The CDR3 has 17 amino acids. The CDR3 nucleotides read TGCGCCGGCAGCTTCCGACAGCAAACCTCTTATAACTATGGCTACACCTTC. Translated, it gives CAGSFRQQTSYNYGYTF.

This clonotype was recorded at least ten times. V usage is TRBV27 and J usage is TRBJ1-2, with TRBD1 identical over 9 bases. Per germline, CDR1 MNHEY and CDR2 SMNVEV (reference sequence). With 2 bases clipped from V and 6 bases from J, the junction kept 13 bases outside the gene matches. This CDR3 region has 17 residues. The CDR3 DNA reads TGTGCCAGCAGTTTAACGCCGGGACAGGGTAGGTCAGATGGCTACACCTTC. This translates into CASSLTPGQGRSDGYTF.

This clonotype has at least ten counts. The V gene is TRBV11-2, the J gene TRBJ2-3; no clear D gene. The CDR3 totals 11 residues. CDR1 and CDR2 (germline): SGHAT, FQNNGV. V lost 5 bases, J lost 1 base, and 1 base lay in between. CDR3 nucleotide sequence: TGTGCCAGCAGCCGCACAGATACGCAGTATTTT. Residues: CASSRTDTQYF.

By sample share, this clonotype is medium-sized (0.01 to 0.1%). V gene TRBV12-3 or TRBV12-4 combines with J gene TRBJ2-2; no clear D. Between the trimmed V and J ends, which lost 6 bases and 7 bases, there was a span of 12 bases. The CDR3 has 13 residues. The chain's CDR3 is CASRNGLSGELFF. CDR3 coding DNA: TGTGCCAGCAGGAACGGGTTGAGCGGGGAGCTGTTTTTT.

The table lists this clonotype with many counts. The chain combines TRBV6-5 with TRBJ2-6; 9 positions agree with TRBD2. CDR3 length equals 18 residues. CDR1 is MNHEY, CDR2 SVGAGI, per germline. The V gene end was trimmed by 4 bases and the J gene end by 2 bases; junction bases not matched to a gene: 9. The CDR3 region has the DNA TGTGCCAGCAGTTTTGTAGTTAGCGGGAGTCCTGGGGCCAACGTCCTGACTTTC. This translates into CASSFVVSGSPGANVLTF.

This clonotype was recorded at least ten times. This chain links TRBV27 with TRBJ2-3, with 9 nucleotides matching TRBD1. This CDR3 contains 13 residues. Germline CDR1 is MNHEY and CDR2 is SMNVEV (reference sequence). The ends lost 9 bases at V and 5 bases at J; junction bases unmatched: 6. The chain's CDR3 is CASGGQGEDTQYF. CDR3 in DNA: TGTGCCAGTGGGGGACAGGGCGAAGATACGCAGTATTTT.

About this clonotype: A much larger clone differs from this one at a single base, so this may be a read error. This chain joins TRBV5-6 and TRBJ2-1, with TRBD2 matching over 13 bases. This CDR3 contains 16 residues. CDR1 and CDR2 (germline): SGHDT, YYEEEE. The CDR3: CASSPSGLAGVNDQFF. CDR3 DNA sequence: TGTGCCAGCAGCCCATCCGGACTAGCGGGGGTGAATGATCAGTTCTTC. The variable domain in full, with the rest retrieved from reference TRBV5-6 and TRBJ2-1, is DAGVTQSPTHLIKTRGQQVTLRCSPKSGHDTVSWYQQALGQGPQFIFQYYEEEERQRGNFPDRFSGHQFPNYSSELNVNALLLGDSALYLCASSPSGLAGVNDQFFGPGTRLTVL.